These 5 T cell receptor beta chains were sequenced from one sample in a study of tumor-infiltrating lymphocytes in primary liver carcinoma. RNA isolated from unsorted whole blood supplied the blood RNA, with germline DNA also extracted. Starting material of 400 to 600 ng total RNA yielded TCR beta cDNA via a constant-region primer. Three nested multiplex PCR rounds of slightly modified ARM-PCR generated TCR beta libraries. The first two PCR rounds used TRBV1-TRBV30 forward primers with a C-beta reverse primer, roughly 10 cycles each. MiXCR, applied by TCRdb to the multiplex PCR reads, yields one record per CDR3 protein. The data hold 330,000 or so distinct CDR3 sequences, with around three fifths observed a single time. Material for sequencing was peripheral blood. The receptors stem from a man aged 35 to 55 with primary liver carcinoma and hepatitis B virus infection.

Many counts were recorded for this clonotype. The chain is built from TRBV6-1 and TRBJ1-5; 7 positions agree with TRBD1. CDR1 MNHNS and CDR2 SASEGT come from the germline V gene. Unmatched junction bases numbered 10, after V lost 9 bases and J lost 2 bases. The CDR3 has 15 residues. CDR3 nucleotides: TGTGCCAGTTACAGGGGTTCTGGGGGCAATCAGCCCCAGCATTTT. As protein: CASYRGSGGNQPQHF.

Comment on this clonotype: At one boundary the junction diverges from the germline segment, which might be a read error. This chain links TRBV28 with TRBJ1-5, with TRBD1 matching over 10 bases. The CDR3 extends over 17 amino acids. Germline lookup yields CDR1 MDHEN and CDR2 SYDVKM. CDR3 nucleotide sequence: TGTGCCAGCAGTTCGGACAGGGGGGCTTATAGCAATCGGCCCCAGCATTTT. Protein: CASSSDRGAYSNRPQHF. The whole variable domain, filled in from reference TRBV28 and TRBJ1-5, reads DVKVTQSSRYLVKRTGEKVFLECVQDMDHENMFWYRQDPGLGLRLIYFSYDVKMKEKGDIPEGYSVSREKKERFSLILESASTNQTSMYLCASSSDRGAYSNRPQHFGDGTRLSIL.

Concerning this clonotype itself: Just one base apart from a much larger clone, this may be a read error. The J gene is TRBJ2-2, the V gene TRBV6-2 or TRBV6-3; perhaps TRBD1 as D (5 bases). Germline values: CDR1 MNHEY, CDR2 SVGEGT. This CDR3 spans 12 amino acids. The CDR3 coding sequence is TGTGCCAGCAGTGAGGACACCAGGGAGCTGTTTTTT. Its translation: CASSEDTRELFF.

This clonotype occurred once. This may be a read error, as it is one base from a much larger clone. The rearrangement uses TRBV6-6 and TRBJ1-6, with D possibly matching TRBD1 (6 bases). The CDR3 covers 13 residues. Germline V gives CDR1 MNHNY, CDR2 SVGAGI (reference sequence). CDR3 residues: CASHSGVRSPRHF. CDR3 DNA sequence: TGTGCCAGCCATTCAGGGGTACGCTCACCCCGCCACTTT.

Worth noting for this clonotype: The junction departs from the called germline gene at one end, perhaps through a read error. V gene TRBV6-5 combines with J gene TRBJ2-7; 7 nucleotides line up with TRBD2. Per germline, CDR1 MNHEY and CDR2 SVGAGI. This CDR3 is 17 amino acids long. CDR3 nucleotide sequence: TGTGCCAGCGGTTACTCGCCGGGGGGAGGGGCCCCTAGCGAGCAGTACTTC. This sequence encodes CASGYSPGGGAPSEQYF.